The rows below give T cell receptor beta chains drawn from one sample of a study of T cell clones after liver transplantation. Sequenced by immunoSEQ multiplex PCR; TCRdb stores in-frame clones only, minus some. The sample shows about 120,000 clones, 90% of them seen only once. Material: CD4+ T cells from blood, obtained 12 months after liver transplant. These receptors came from a human patient who received a liver transplant. Some of the T cells might come from the graft donor. The CDR3 runs from the conserved cysteine through the conserved F or W.

v_call cdr3_length cdr3_aa
TRBV11-1 17 CASSWEEGAGSQETQYF
TRBV6-6 13 CASRSGEGYGYTF
TRBV5-1 14 CASSSTGGQEEQYF
TRBV7-2 12 CASSLVGNGWFF
TRBV19 16 CASSRQGPLTNEKLFF
TRBV5-1 17 CASSSGTAPLLTDTQYF
TRBV27 17 CASSLEGRGRRNQPQHF
TRBV27 15 CASSSRTGGSYEQYF
TRBV28 12 CASSTNGETQYF
TRBV7-2 15 CASSPGGAGANEQFF
TRBV11-3 17 CASSLGLLTRFQVEQYF
TRBV18 16 CASPRSGFANTGELFF
TRBV4-1 18 CASSQAGGQVPISYGYTF
TRBV2 15 CASHYRGSTGETQYF
TRBV6-1 15 CASNAVSANTGELFF
TRBV19 13 CATRPEFTDTQYF
TRBV10-3 12 CAIGEVPETQYF
TRBV29-1 14 CSATSGRGSYEQYF
TRBV11-3 14 CASSSTSTAYEQYF
TRBV11-3 17 CASSFRQGESSYNEQFF
TRBV5-1 13 CASSLEGFGELFF
TRBV4-2 17 CASSQSPAGGPTDTQYF
TRBV19 14 CASVSGTGNTEAFF
TRBV7-3 15 CASSSQLANTGELFF
TRBV19 15 CASSQGTAANEKLFF
TRBV5-1 14 CASRGRAQTGELFF
TRBV11-3 18 CASSPVIAGGRTSYEQYF
TRBV5-6 14 CASSQPGLAGVKYF